The 15 T cell receptor beta chains below all came from one sample that was sequenced in a study of post-analysis software for immune sequencing data. For these TCRs, the target antigens are not known. Study results and limitations: Patients had higher frequencies than controls of about five TRBV segments, including TRBV5-6, TRBV5-1 and TRBV20-1.

Unique molecular identifiers were built into the TCR beta cDNA libraries. TCRdb re-derived calls from the PCR reads in MiXCR, one entry per CDR3 protein. This repertoire shows 650,000 to 850,000 distinct CDR3 sequences, approximately 53% found once; its top ten account for around 4.5%. The sequenced sample consisted of blood. These receptors all stem from a girl aged 5-17 years with multiple sclerosis.

This clonotype has just a few counts. DNA for the CDR3: TGCGCCAGCAGCTTGGGAGGAGAGACCGGGGAGCTGTTTTTT. Translating it yields CASSLGGETGELFF. This chain uses TRBV5-1 with TRBJ2-2; D is undetermined. Deletions cut 0 bases from V and 5 bases from J, with 8 bases between. Germline CDR1 reads SGHRS; CDR2 reads YFSETQ. This CDR3 has 14 residues.

This chain uses TRBV20-1 with TRBJ2-5; no definite D call. V was pared by 7 bases and J by 1 base, with 7 bases between. The CDR3 loop spans 11 amino acids. Germline CDR1 and CDR2: DFQATT and SNEGSKA (reference sequence). CDR3 region: CSVQIQETQYF. The CDR3 DNA reads TGCAGTGTGCAGATCCAAGAGACCCAGTACTTC.

V usage is TRBV29-1 and J usage is TRBJ2-1; D perhaps matches TRBD2 (5 bases). Germline values: CDR1 SQVTM, CDR2 ANQGSEA. Trimming left V 4 bases short and J 9 bases short, with 19 bases between. The CDR3 is 14 amino acids. CDR3 loop: CSVGPSTGVGEQFF. The CDR3 bases are TGCAGCGTTGGCCCTAGCACGGGTGTCGGTGAGCAGTTCTTC.

The rearrangement uses TRBV20-1 and TRBJ1-2; 7 positions match TRBD1. This CDR3 contains 14 residues. J lost 4 bases, V lost 5 bases, and 10 bases had no gene match. Germline lookup yields CDR1 DFQATT and CDR2 SNEGSKA (reference sequence). DNA of the CDR3: TGCAGTGCTTACTACAGGGGTGACGGCTATGGCTACACCTTC. This gives the protein CSAYYRGDGYGYTF.

The chain joins TRBV7-9 to TRBJ1-4; TRBD1 agrees at 9 bases. The germline V gene has CDR1 SEHNR and CDR2 FQNEAQ (reference sequence). After removal of 3 bases from V and 8 bases from J, the junction contained 4 bases not matched to a gene. The length of the CDR3 is 14 residues. CDR3 in amino acids: CASSFGTGTEKLFF. CDR3 DNA: TGTGCCAGCAGCTTTGGGACAGGGACCGAAAAACTGTTTTTT.

This chain links TRBV20-1 with TRBJ2-3, with D tentatively TRBD2 (5 bases). In germline, CDR1 is DFQATT, CDR2 SNEGSKA (reference sequence). The CDR3 has 12 amino acids. The V and J ends lost 3 bases and 12 bases respectively, with 16 bases between them. In DNA, the CDR3 is TGCAGTGCTAGGGCAGCGGACGCTGCACAGTATTTT. Translated, it gives CSARAADAAQYF.

This clonotype was detected only a few times. The CDR3 DNA reads TGTGCCAGCAGCCCCCTCTCCGTTTTAGCGGGGACGTACAATGAGCAGTTCTTC. Translating gives CASSPLSVLAGTYNEQFF. The chain has TRBV7-2 and TRBJ2-1, with 8 bases identical to TRBD2. CDR3 size: 18 residues. Germline assignment: CDR1 SGHTA and CDR2 FQGNSA. V trimming: 5 bases; J trimming: 4 bases; junction bases outside the gene matches: 16. Supplemented by reference TRBV7-2 and TRBJ2-1, the full variable domain reads GAGVSQSPSNKVTEKGKDVELRCDPISGHTALYWYRQSLGQGLEFLIYFQGNSAPDKSGLPSDRFSAERTGGSVSTLTIQRTQQEDSAVYLCASSPLSVLAGTYNEQFFGPGTRLTVL.

The V and J genes are TRBV9 and TRBJ2-1, with D hard to call. The V end lost 0 bases, the J end lost 6 bases, and 13 bases lay between the germline ends. Germline CDR1 and CDR2: SGDLS and YYNGEE. CDR3 length equals 15 residues. CDR3 protein: CASSVVTDHANEQFF. Written as DNA, the CDR3 is TGTGCCAGCAGCGTAGTTACGGACCACGCCAATGAGCAGTTCTTC.

The J gene is TRBJ2-1, the V gene TRBV20-1; no clear D gene. The V end lost 0 bases, the J end lost 6 bases, and 9 bases lay between the germline ends. CDR1 DFQATT and CDR2 SNEGSKA come from the germline V gene (reference sequence). This CDR3 comprises 13 residues. CDR3 amino acids: CSARDFGRNEQFF. The CDR3 region has the DNA TGCAGTGCTAGAGATTTTGGGCGCAATGAGCAGTTCTTC.

The chain employs TRBV12-5 and TRBJ1-2, with a tentative D call TRBD1 (5 bases). The CDR3 has 14 residues. CDR1 and CDR2 (germline): LGHNT, FRNRAP. The ends were cut back, 2 bases at V and 2 bases at J, with 9 bases in the middle. The CDR3 nucleotides are TGTGCTAGTGGTTTGATAGGGGAAAACTATGGCTACACCTTC. As protein: CASGLIGENYGYTF.

The chain uses TRBV20-1 and TRBJ2-7; TRBD2 is a possible D gene (6 bases). V shed 1 base and J shed 3 bases, with 16 bases lying between them. In germline, CDR1 is DFQATT, CDR2 SNEGSKA (reference sequence). The CDR3 runs 15 residues. CDR3 in amino acids: CSARGGGTLIYEQYF. CDR3 DNA: TGCAGTGCTAGAGGTGGCGGGACTCTTATCTACGAGCAGTACTTC.

The chain links TRBV12-3 or TRBV12-4 to TRBJ2-1; D might be TRBD2 (6 bases). Between the trimmed V and J ends, which lost 7 bases and 6 bases, there was a span of 10 bases. The CDR3 extends over 12 amino acids. The CDR3 region has the DNA TGTGCCAGCACCCGGGGGAGCAATGAGCAGTTCTTC. Protein sequence: CASTRGSNEQFF.

The V call is TRBV5-1, the J call TRBJ2-7; D may be TRBD1 (6 bases). The germline V gene encodes CDR1 SGHRS and CDR2 YFSETQ. V gave up 0 bases and J gave up 3 bases, with 13 bases separating them. The CDR3 is 15 amino acids. CDR3 sequence reads: CASSLATDRHYEQYF. The CDR3 nucleotides are TGCGCCAGCAGCTTGGCCACGGACAGACACTACGAGCAGTACTTC.

The chain combines TRBV12-3 or TRBV12-4 with TRBJ2-3; no clear D gene. This CDR3 has 12 amino acids. Trimming removed 6 bases at V and 8 bases at J, with 12 bases between. CDR3 coding DNA: TGTGCCAGCAGCCAGCCCCCGGGTACGCAGTATTTT. It is translated as CASSQPPGTQYF.

The gene calls are TRBV11-2 and TRBJ2-1; either TRBD1 or TRBD2 may supply D (5 bases each). This CDR3 has 16 amino acids. V was trimmed by 4 bases and J by 2 bases, leaving 15 bases between them. Germline CDR1 is SGHAT and CDR2 is FQNNGV. This CDR3 is CASSSGLRVPYNEQFF. The CDR3 DNA sequence: TGTGCCAGCAGCTCCGGACTCAGGGTACCCTACAATGAGCAGTTCTTC.